A selection of T cell receptor beta chains follows, all from one sample in a study of CXCR3-negative and CXCR3-positive naive CD8 T cells. One entry per CDR3 protein, without DNA, is what TCRdb gives after re-calling the 5' RACE reads. This sample's clone table lists around 140,000 distinct CDR3 sequences. The sequenced sample was naive CXCR3+ CD8+ T cells from blood. Source of these receptors: a human donor in good health. Some clones in this sample may be carry-over from other donors' samples. Both conserved end residues are part of each CDR3.

j_call | v_call | cdr3_aa
TRBJ2-7 | TRBV4-1 | CASSHETGDWEQYF
TRBJ2-7 | TRBV7-8 | CASSRDRGSSYEQYF
TRBJ2-5 | TRBV7-3 | CASSPTGGLKTQYF
TRBJ2-3 | TRBV6-6 | CASSYRGEVTDTQYF
TRBJ2-5 | TRBV6-2/TRBV6-3 | CASGMTGGDRETQYF
TRBJ2-2 | TRBV24-1 | CATSEGSHGELFF
TRBJ2-7 | TRBV4-1 | CASSQDDVRNYEQYF
TRBJ2-7 | TRBV6-5 | CASNKAGTGGYEQYF
TRBJ2-7 | TRBV4-3 | CASSQDRTGTYEQYF
TRBJ1-1 | TRBV4-1 | CASEGYQSTEAFF
TRBJ2-7 | TRBV14 | CASSLTGSLYNEQFF
TRBJ2-5 | TRBV12-3/TRBV12-4 | CASSLGTGGQETQYF
TRBJ1-5 | TRBV28 | CASSLVWTEDQPQHF
TRBJ2-7 | TRBV29-1 | CSVDPGLAGSYEQYF